This T cell receptor (beta chain) was obtained from a study of cytomegalovirus exposure and HLA in healthy donors. V was pared by 5 bases and J by 8 bases, with 9 bases between. CDR1 and CDR2 from the germline V gene are DFQATT and SNEGSKA (reference sequence). The CDR3 loop spans 10 amino acids. The PCR used 60 Vbeta and 13 Jbeta primers. Data came from immunoSEQ multiplex PCR; TCRdb stores just in-frame clones and leaves some out. The sample shows 65,000 to 90,000 clones, and 2.5% to 3% sits with its ten largest clones. Sequencing was performed on PBMCs. This chain uses TRBV20-1 with TRBJ1-2; the D is unclear. The receptor was derived from a man aged 35 to 55 in good health and CMV-seronegative. The CDR3 DNA is TGCAGTGCTCCGATCGGGGGCTACACCTTC. It yields the protein CSAPIGGYTF.